The sample holds one count of the clone carrying this T cell receptor beta chain. Germline-derived CDR1 and CDR2 are MNHEY and SMNVEV (reference sequence). J was trimmed by 3 bases and V by 7 bases; bases with no gene match: 7. The CDR3 is 15 residues long. The entry originates in a study of blood T cell repertoires in COVID-19. On the study more broadly: The samples span acute and convalescent COVID-19 from the United States, Italy and Spain. PBMCs, B-cell-depleted T cells, or T cells provided the cDNA or gDNA that made up the material.

Original handling: Amplification of reference gene primers provided the estimated nucleated cell counts. The protocol was immunoSEQ multiplex PCR, while the TCRdb copy is restricted to in-frame clones and leaves out a portion. V, J and clone size are those of that table, while D and trimming were read from the DNA. Of about 240,000 clones listed, roughly 86% are singletons. Sequenced sample: peripheral blood. The chain is built from TRBV27 and TRBJ1-4; 8 bases are a match to TRBD1. The TCR comes from a man in his fifties with acute or convalescent COVID-19. DNA for the CDR3: TGTGCCAGCAACGATCAGGGGGCTTCTAATGAAAAACTGTTTTTT. This encodes CASNDQGASNEKLFF.